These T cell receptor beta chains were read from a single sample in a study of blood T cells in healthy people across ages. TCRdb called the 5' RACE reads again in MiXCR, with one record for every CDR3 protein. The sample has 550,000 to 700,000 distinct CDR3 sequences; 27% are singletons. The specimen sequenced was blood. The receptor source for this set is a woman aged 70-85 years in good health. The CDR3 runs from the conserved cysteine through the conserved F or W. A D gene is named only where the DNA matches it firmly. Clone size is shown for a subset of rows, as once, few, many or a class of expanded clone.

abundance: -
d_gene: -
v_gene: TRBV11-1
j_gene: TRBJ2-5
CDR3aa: CASSPSRDETQYF
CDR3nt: TGTGCCAGCAGCCCCTCCCGTGACGAGACCCAGTACTTC

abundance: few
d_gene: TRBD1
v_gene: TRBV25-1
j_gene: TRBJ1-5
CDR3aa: CASAGGDNQPQHF
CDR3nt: TGTGCCAGCGCAGGGGGCGACAATCAGCCCCAGCATTTT

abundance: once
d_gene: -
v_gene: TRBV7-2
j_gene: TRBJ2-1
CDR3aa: CASSLRDHNLYNEQFF
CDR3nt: TGTGCCAGCAGCTTGAGGGACCACAACCTCTACAATGAGCAGTTCTTC

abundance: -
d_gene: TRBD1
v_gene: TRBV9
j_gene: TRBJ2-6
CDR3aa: CASSVVGGQGVTLSGANVLTF
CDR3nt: TGTGCCAGCAGCGTAGTTGGGGGACAGGGGGTCACCCTCTCTGGGGCCAACGTCCTGACTTTC

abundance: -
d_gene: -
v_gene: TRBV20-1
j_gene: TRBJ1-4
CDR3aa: CSTRGGGEKLFF
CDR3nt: TGCAGCACCCGGGGCGGAGGTGAAAAACTGTTTTTT

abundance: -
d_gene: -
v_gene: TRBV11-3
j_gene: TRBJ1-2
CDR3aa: CASSSGRDWGGYTF
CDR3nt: TGTGCCAGCAGCTCCGGCAGGGATTGGGGTGGCTACACCTTC

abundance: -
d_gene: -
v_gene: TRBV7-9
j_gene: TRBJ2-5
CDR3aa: CASSFPRRGQETQYF
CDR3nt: TGTGCCAGCAGCTTTCCTCGGAGGGGACAAGAGACCCAGTACTTC

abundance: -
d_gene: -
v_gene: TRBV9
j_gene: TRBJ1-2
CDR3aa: CASSVGVGDYGCTF
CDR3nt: TGTGCCAGCAGCGTAGGGGTAGGGGACTATGGCTGCACCTTC

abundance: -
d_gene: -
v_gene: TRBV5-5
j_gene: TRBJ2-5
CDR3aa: CASSLDARTETQYF
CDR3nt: TGTGCCAGCAGCTTGGACGCCCGAACAGAGACCCAGTACTTC

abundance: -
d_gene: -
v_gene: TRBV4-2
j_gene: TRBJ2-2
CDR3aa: CASSQDRASGAGELFF
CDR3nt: TGTGCCAGCAGCCAAGATCGGGCGTCGGGAGCCGGGGAGCTGTTTTTT

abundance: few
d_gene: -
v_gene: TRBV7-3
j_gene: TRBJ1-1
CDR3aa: CAIPRGNTEAFF
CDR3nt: TGTGCCATCCCGAGGGGGAACACTGAAGCTTTCTTT

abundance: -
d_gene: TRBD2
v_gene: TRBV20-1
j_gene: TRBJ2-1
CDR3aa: CSARDRATSAGNEQFF
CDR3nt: TGCAGTGCTAGAGATAGGGCGACTAGCGCGGGGAATGAGCAGTTCTTC

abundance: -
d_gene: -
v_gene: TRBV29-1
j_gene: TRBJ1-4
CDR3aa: CSVGSAANEKLFF
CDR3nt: TGCAGCGTTGGATCCGCTGCTAATGAAAAACTGTTTTTT

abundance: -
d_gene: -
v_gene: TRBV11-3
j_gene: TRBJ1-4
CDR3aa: CASTRRAAGEKLFF
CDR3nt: TGTGCCAGCACTCGCCGGGCAGCCGGGGAAAAACTGTTTTTT

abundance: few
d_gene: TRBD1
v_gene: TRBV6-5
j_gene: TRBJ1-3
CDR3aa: CASSYSGRGFGNTIYF
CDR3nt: TGTGCCAGCAGTTACTCGGGCAGGGGGTTTGGAAACACCATATATTTT

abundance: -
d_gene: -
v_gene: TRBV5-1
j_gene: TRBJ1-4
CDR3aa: CASSAPDDSVGEKLFF
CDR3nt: TGCGCCAGCAGCGCCCCCGACGACTCAGTGGGGGAAAAACTGTTTTTT

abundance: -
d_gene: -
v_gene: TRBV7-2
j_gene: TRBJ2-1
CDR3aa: CASSSRIIGNEQFF
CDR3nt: TGTGCCAGCAGCTCCAGAATCATTGGCAATGAGCAGTTCTTC

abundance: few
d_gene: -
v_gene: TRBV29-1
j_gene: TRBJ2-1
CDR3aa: CSVLWWSYNEQFF
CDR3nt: TGCAGCGTGCTTTGGTGGTCCTACAATGAGCAGTTCTTC

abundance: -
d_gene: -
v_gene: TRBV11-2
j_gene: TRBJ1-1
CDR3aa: CASSLIGQRNTEAFF
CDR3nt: TGTGCCAGCAGCTTAATAGGGCAGAGAAACACTGAAGCTTTCTTT

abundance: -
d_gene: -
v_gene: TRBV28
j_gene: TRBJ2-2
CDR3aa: CASSPPGTHNTGELFF
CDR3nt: TGTGCCAGCAGTCCCCCCGGGACACATAACACCGGGGAGCTGTTTTTT

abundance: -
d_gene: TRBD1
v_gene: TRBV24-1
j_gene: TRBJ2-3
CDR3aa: CATRHQGAPDTQYF
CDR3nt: TGTGCCACTCGTCACCAGGGGGCCCCAGATACGCAGTATTTT

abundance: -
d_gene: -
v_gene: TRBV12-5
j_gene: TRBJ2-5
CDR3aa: CASGPEEETQYF
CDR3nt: TGTGCTAGTGGTCCAGAAGAAGAGACCCAGTACTTC

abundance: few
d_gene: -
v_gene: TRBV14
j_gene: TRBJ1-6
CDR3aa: CASSQEGFSPLHF
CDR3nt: TGTGCCAGCAGCCAAGAAGGGTTTTCACCCCTCCACTTT

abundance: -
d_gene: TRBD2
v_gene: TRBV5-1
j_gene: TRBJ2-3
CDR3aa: CASSISGDHRTDTQYF
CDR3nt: TGCGCCAGCAGCATTAGCGGGGACCATAGAACAGATACGCAGTATTTT

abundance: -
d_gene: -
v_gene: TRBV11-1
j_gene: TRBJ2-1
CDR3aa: CASSFATTYNEQFF
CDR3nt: TGTGCCAGCAGCTTTGCGACGACCTACAATGAGCAGTTCTTC

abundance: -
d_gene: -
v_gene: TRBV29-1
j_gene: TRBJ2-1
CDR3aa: CSARASGTYNEQFF
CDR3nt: TGCAGCGCCCGCGCCTCTGGGACCTACAATGAGCAGTTCTTC

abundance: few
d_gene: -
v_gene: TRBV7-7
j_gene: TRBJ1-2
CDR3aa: CASSPLTVSNYGYTF
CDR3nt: TGTGCTAGCAGCCCGTTGACAGTTTCTAACTATGGCTACACCTTC

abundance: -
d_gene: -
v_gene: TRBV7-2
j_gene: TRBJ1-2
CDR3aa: CASSLGTLRNGYTF
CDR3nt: TGTGCCAGCAGCTTAGGGACTCTCCGTAATGGCTACACCTTC

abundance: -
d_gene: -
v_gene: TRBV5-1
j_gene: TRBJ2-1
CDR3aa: CASSLLLGLASLPHNEQFF
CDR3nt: TGCGCCAGCAGCCTTTTGTTGGGTCTAGCCTCGCTACCGCACAATGAGCAGTTCTTC

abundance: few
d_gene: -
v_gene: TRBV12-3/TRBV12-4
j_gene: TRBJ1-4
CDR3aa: CASSSTGYDGKLFF
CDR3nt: TGTGCCAGCAGTTCAACAGGATATGATGGGAAACTGTTTTTT

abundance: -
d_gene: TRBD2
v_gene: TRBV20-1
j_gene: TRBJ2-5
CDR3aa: CSAALAGGETQYF
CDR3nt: TGCAGTGCGGCTCTAGCGGGGGGGGAGACCCAGTACTTC